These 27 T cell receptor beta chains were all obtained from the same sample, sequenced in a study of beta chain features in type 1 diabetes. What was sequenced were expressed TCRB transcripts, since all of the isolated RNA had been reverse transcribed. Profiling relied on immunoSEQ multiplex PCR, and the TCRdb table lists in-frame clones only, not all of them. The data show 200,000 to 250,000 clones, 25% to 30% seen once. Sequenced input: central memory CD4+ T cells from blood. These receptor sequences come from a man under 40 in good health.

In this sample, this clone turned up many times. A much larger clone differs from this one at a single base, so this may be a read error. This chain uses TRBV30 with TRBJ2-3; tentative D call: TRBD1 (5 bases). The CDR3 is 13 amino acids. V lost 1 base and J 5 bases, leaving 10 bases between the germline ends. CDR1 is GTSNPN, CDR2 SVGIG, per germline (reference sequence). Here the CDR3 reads CAWSGGSRDTQYF. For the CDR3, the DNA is TGTGCCTGGAGTGGGGGCTCGAGAGATACGCAGTATTTT.

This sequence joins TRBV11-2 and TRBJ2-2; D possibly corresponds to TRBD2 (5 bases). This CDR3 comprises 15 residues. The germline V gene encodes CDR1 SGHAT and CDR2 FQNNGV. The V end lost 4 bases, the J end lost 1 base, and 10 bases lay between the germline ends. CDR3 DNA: TGTGCCAGCAGCTCCGGACTGGAGAACACCGGGGAGCTGTTTTTT. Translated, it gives CASSSGLENTGELFF.

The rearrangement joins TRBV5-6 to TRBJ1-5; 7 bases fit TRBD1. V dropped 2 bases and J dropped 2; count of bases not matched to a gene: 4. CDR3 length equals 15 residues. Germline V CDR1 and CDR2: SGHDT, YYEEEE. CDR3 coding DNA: TGTGCCAGCAGCTTAGGGACAGTGGGCAATCAGCCCCAGCATTTT. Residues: CASSLGTVGNQPQHF.

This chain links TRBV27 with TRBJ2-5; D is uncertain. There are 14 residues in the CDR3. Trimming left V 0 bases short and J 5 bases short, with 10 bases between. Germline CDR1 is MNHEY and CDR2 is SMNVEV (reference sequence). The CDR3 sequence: CASSLSISSETQYF. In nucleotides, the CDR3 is TGTGCCAGCAGTTTATCGATCAGTTCCGAGACCCAGTACTTC.

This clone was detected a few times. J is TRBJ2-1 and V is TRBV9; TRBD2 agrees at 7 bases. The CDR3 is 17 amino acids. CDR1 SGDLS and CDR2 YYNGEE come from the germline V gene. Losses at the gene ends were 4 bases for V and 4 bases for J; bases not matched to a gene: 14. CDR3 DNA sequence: TGTGCCAGCAGCCCTCCCGCGGGAGTGGCGATATACAATGAGCAGTTCTTC. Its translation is CASSPPAGVAIYNEQFF.

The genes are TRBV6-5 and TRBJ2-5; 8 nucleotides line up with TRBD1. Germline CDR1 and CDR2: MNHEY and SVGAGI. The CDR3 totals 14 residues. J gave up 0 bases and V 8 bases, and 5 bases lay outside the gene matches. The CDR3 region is CASGRQGYQETQYF. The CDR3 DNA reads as TGTGCCAGCGGGCGACAGGGGTACCAAGAGACCCAGTACTTC.

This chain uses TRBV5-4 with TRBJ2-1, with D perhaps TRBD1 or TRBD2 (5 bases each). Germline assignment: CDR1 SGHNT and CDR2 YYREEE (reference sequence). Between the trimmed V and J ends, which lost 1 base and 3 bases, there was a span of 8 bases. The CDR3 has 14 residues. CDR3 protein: CASSLWDGYNEQFF. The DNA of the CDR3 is TGTGCCAGCAGCTTGTGGGACGGCTACAATGAGCAGTTCTTC.

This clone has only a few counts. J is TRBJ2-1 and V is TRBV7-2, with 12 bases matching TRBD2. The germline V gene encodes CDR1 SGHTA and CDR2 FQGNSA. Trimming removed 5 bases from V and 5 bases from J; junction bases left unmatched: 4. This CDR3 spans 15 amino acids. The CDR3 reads CASSIGLAGHNEQFF. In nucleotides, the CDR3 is TGTGCCAGCAGCATTGGACTAGCGGGACACAATGAGCAGTTCTTC.

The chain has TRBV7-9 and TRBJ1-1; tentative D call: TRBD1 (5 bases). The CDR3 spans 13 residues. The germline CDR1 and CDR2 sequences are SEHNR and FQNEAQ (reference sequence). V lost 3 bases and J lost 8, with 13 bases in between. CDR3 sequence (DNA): TGTGCCAGCAGCTTCGGACACGTTAAAGAAGCTTTCTTT. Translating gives CASSFGHVKEAFF.

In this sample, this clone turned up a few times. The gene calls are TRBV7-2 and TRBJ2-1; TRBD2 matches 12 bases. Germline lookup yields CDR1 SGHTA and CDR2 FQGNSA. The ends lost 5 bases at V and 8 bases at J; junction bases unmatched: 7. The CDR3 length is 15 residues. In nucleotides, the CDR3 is TGTGCCAGCAGCATCCAGACTAGCGGGAGCGATGAGCAGTTCTTC. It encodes CASSIQTSGSDEQFF.

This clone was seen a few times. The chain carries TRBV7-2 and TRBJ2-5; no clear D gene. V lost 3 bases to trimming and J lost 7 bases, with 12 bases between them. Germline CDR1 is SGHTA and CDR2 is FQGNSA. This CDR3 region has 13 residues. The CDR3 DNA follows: TGTGCCAGCAGCTTCTCCGGGTCCGGGACCCAGTACTTC. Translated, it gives CASSFSGSGTQYF.

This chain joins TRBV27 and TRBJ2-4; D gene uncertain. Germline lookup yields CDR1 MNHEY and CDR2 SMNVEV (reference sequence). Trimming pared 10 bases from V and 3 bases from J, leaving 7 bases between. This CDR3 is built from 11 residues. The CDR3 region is CATGSKNIQYF. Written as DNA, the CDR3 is TGTGCCACAGGTAGCAAAAACATTCAGTACTTC.

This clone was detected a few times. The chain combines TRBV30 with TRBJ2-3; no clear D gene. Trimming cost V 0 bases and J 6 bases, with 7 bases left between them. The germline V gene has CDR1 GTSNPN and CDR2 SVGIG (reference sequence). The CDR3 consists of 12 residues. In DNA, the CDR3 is TGTGCCTGGAGTGTAGGGCTGGATACGCAGTATTTT. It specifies CAWSVGLDTQYF.

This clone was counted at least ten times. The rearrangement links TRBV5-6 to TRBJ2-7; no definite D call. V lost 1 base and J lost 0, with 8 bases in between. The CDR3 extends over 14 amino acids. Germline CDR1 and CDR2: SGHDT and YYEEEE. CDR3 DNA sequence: TGTGCCAGCAGCTTGAACCGTCACTCCTACGAGCAGTACTTC. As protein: CASSLNRHSYEQYF.

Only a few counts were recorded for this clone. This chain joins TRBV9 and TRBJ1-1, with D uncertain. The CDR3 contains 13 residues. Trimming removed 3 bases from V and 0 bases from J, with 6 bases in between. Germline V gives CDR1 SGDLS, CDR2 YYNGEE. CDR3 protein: CASSAGMNTEAFF. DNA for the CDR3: TGTGCCAGCAGCGCGGGAATGAACACTGAAGCTTTCTTT.

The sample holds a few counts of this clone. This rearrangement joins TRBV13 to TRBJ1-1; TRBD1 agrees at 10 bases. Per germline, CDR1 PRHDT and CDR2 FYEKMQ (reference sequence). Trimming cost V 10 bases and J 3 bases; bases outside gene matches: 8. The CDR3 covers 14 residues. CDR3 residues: CATSRGQGDTEAFF. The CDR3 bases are TGTGCCACCTCACGAGGACAGGGGGACACTGAAGCTTTCTTT.

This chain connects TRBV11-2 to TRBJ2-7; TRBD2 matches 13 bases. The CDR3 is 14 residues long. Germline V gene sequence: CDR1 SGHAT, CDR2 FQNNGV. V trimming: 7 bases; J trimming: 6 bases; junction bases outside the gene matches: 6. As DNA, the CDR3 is TGTGCCAGCACTCGACTAGCGGGAGGTCCCGAGCAGTACTTC. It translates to CASTRLAGGPEQYF.

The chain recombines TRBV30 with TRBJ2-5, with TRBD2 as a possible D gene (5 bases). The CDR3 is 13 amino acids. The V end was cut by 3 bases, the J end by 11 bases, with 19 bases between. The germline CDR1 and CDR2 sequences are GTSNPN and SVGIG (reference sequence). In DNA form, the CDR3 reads TGTGCCTGGAGCCGGGGATCTCTTGGGGAGCAGTACTTC. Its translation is CAWSRGSLGEQYF.

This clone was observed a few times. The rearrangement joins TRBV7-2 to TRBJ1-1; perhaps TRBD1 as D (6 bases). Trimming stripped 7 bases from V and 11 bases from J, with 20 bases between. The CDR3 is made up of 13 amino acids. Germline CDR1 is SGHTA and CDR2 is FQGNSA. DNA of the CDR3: TGTGCCAGCAACCCGGGGGGCGGCCGTTTGGCTTTCTTT. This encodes CASNPGGGRLAFF.

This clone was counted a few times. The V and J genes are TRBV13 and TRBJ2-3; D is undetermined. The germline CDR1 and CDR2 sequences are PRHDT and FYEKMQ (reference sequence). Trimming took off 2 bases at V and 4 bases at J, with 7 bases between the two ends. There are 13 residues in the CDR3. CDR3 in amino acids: CASSLRLPDTQYF. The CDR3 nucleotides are TGTGCCAGCAGCTTACGACTTCCAGATACGCAGTATTTT.

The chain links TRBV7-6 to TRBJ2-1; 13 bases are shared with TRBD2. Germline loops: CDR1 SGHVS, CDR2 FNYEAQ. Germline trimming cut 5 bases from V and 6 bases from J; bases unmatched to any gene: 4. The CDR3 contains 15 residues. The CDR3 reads CASSPRLAGGNEQFF. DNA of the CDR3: TGTGCCAGCAGCCCCCGACTAGCGGGGGGCAATGAGCAGTTCTTC.

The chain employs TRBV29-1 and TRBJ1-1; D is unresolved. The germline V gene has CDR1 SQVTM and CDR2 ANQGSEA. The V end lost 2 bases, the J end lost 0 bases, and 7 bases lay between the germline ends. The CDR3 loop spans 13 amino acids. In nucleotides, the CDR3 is TGCAGCGTTGAACTGGCCATGAACACTGAAGCTTTCTTT. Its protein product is CSVELAMNTEAFF.

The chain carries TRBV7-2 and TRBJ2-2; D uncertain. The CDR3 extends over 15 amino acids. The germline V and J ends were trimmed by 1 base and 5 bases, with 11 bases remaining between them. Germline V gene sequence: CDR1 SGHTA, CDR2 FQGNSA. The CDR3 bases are TGTGCCAGCAGCTTAGTCCCTCAAGGGACCGGGGAGCTGTTTTTT. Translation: CASSLVPQGTGELFF.

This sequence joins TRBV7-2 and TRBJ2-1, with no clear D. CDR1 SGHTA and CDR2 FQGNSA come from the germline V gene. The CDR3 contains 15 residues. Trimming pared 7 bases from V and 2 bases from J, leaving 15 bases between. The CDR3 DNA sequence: TGTGCCAGCACCATCGACACGAACACCTACAATGAGCAGTTCTTC. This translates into CASTIDTNTYNEQFF. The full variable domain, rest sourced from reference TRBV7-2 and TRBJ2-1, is GAGVSQSPSNKVTEKGKDVELRCDPISGHTALYWYRQSLGQGLEFLIYFQGNSAPDKSGLPSDRFSAERTGGSVSTLTIQRTQQEDSAVYLCASTIDTNTYNEQFFGPGTRLTVL.

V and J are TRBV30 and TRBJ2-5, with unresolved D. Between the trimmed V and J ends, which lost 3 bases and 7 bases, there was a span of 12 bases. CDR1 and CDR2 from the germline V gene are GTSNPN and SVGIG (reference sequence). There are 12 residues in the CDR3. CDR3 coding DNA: TGTGCCTGGAGGCTGGGCGGCGTGACCCAGTACTTC. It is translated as CAWRLGGVTQYF.

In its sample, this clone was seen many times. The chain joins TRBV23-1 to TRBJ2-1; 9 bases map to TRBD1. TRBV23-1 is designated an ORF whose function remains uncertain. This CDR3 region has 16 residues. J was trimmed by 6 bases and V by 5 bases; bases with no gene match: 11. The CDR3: CASSLPGQGVLNEQFF. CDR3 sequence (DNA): TGCGCCAGCAGTTTACCGGGACAGGGAGTACTCAATGAGCAGTTCTTC.

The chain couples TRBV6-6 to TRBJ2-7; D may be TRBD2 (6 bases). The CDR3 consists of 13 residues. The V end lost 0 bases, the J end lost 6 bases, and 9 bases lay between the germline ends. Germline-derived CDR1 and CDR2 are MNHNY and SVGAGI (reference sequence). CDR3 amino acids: CASSYSQGLEQYF. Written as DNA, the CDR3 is TGTGCCAGCAGTTACTCCCAGGGACTCGAGCAGTACTTC.